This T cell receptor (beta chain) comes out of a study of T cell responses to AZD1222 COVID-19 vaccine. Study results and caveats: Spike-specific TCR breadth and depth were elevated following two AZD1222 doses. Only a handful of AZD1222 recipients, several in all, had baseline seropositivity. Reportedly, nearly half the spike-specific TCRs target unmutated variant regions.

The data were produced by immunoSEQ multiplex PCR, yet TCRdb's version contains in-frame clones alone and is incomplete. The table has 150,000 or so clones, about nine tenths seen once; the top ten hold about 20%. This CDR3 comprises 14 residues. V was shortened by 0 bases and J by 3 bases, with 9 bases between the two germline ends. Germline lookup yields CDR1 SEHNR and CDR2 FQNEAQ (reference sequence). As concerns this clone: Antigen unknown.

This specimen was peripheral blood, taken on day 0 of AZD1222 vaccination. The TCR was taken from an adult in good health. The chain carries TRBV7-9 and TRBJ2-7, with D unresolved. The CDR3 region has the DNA TGTGCCAGCAGCTTAGCGTCTACTGTCTACGAGCAGTACTTC. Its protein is CASSLASTVYEQYF.